The 27 T cell receptor beta chains reported below all come from one sample, sequenced in a study of CD4 T cells in relation to SARS-CoV-2 and coronaviruses. Produced via immunoSEQ multiplex PCR; TCRdb's table is partial and in-frame only. The table has approximately 37,000 clones, over 75% seen once. Material for sequencing was memory CD4+ T cells from PBMCs. Receptors were obtained from an adult with COVID-19.

This clone has a single count. The V call is TRBV28, the J call TRBJ1-1, with D uncertain. Germline V gene sequence: CDR1 MDHEN, CDR2 SYDVKM. V lost 5 bases, J lost 6 bases, and 13 bases lay in between. The CDR3 is 13 residues long. The CDR3 region is CASSPTPLAEAFF. In DNA form, the CDR3 reads TGTGCCAGCAGTCCCACCCCCTTGGCTGAAGCTTTCTTT. Full variable domain (missing parts from reference TRBV28 and TRBJ1-1): DVKVTQSSRYLVKRTGEKVFLECVQDMDHENMFWYRQDPGLGLRLIYFSYDVKMKEKGDIPEGYSVSREKKERFSLILESASTNQTSMYLCASSPTPLAEAFFGQGTRLTVV.

The chain employs TRBV7-9 and TRBJ2-1, with 8 bases matching TRBD2. Losses at the gene ends were 2 bases for V and 8 bases for J; bases not matched to a gene: 11. Germline-derived CDR1 and CDR2 are SEHNR and FQNEAQ (reference sequence). CDR3 length: 16 residues. CDR3 in DNA: TGTGCCAGCAGCTTAATATCCGGTAGCGGGATAGATGAGCAGTTCTTC. Translation: CASSLISGSGIDEQFF.

V and J are TRBV6-6 and TRBJ2-1; D not certain. V was clipped by 2 bases and J by 8 bases, with 13 bases between them. Looked up from germline, CDR1 is MNHNY and CDR2 is SVGAGI (reference sequence). The CDR3 spans 14 residues. CDR3 sequence reads: CASSYGDRWDEQFF. Here the CDR3 DNA reads TGTGCCAGCAGTTACGGGGATCGATGGGATGAGCAGTTCTTC.

The chain employs TRBV3-1 (or the pseudogene TRBV3-2) and TRBJ2-5; D is unresolved. The V and J ends lost 2 bases and 2 bases respectively, with 6 bases between them. The V gene's germline CDR1 is LGHDT and CDR2 YNNKEL (reference sequence). The CDR3 extends over 13 amino acids. The CDR3 DNA reads TGTGCCAGCAGCCAACAACGACAAGAGACCCAGTACTTC. It specifies CASSQQRQETQYF.

V is TRBV7-9 and J is TRBJ1-3; no reliable D call. Germline CDR1 and CDR2: SEHNR and FQNEAQ (reference sequence). Trimming removed 0 bases at V and 7 bases at J, with 7 bases between. The CDR3 is made up of 13 amino acids. CDR3 bases: TGTGCCAGCAGCTTAGCGAACACCAACACCATATATTTT. Amino acids: CASSLANTNTIYF. The full variable domain, rest sourced from reference TRBV7-9 and TRBJ1-3, is DTGVSQNPRHKITKRGQNVTFRCDPISEHNRLYWYRQTLGQGPEFLTYFQNEAQLEKSRLLSDRFSAERPKGSFSTLEIQRTEQGDSAMYLCASSLANTNTIYFGEGSWLTVV.

The chain carries TRBV5-6 and TRBJ2-5, with D uncertain. The CDR3 is 14 residues long. The germline gives CDR1 SGHDT, CDR2 YYEEEE. Trimming left V 4 bases short and J 5 bases short, with 15 bases between. The CDR3 loop is CASSPLLGRETQYF. CDR3 sequence (DNA): TGTGCCAGCAGCCCCCTGCTCGGGCGGGAGACCCAGTACTTC.

The V and J genes are TRBV9 and TRBJ2-1; D ambiguous. V lost 0 bases, J lost 8 bases, and 15 bases lay in between. In germline, CDR1 is SGDLS, CDR2 YYNGEE. CDR3 length equals 15 residues. CDR3 sequence reads: CASSVGSSLLHEQFF. In DNA, the CDR3 is TGTGCCAGCAGCGTAGGTAGTTCGCTACTCCATGAGCAGTTCTTC.

The chain is built from TRBV7-3 and TRBJ2-2, with D uncertain. The germline V and J ends were trimmed by 1 base and 4 bases, with 4 bases remaining between them. This CDR3 region has 13 residues. CDR1 SGHTA and CDR2 FQGTGA come from the germline V gene. The CDR3 nucleotides are TGTGCCAGCAGCTTAAAGACCACCGGGGAGCTGTTTTTT. It codes for CASSLKTTGELFF.

This chain joins TRBV30 and TRBJ2-7, with D perhaps matching TRBD1 or TRBD2 (6 bases each). V shed 1 base and J shed 3 bases, with 19 bases lying between them. Per the germline V gene, CDR1 is GTSNPN and CDR2 is SVGIG (reference sequence). There are 16 residues in the CDR3. The CDR3 DNA sequence: TGTGCCTGGAGTGCCAAACAGGGACTTCTGGGCTACGAGCAGTACTTC. Translated, it gives CAWSAKQGLLGYEQYF. Full variable domain (outside the CDR3, taken from reference TRBV30 and TRBJ2-7): SQTIHQWPATLVQPVGSPLSLECTVEGTSNPNLYWYRQAAGRGLQLLFYSVGIGQISSEVPQNLSASRPQDRQFILSSKKLLLSDSGFYLCAWSAKQGLLGYEQYFGPGTRLTVT.

The chain joins TRBV7-6 to TRBJ2-2, with 7 bases identical to TRBD1. V lost 5 bases, J lost 5 bases, and 8 bases stayed unmatched. CDR3 length equals 15 residues. CDR1 SGHVS and CDR2 FNYEAQ come from the germline V gene. The DNA of the CDR3 is TGTGCCAGCAGCCCCACTGCGGACAGGACCGGGGAGCTGTTTTTT. Translating it yields CASSPTADRTGELFF.

The CDR3 DNA reads TGTGCCAGCAGTCCTAGGTGGTCCGGCAATCAGCCCCAGCATTTT. It translates to CASSPRWSGNQPQHF. J is TRBJ1-5 and V is TRBV2; D gene uncertain. V dropped 5 bases and J dropped 2 bases, with 13 bases sitting between them. Germline values: CDR1 SNHLY, CDR2 FYNNEI. The CDR3 covers 15 residues. Drawing the rest from reference TRBV2 and TRBJ1-5, the complete variable domain is EPEVTQTPSHQVTQMGQEVILRCVPISNHLYFYWYRQILGQKVEFLVSFYNNEISEKSEIFDDQFSVERPDGSNFTLKIRSTKLEDSAMYFCASSPRWSGNQPQHFGDGTRLSIL.

This clone was detected only a few times. The genes are TRBV5-1 and TRBJ2-1; 14 nucleotides align to TRBD2. The CDR3 extends over 15 amino acids. In germline, CDR1 is SGHRS, CDR2 YFSETQ. Unmatched junction bases numbered 4, after V lost 4 bases and J lost 7 bases. As DNA, the CDR3 is TGCGCCAGCAGCCCCGGGACTAGCGGGAGAAATGAGCAGTTCTTC. Translating it yields CASSPGTSGRNEQFF. The variable domain in full, completed from reference TRBV5-1 and TRBJ2-1, reads KAGVTQTPRYLIKTRGQQVTLSCSPISGHRSVSWYQQTPGQGLQFLFEYFSETQRNKGNFPGRFSGRQFSNSRSEMNVSTLELGDSALYLCASSPGTSGRNEQFFGPGTRLTVL.

The chain is built from TRBV10-3 and TRBJ2-2; D is unresolved. Germline lookup yields CDR1 ENHRY and CDR2 SYGVKD. The CDR3 consists of 16 residues. The germline V and J ends were trimmed by 0 bases and 1 base, with 9 bases remaining between them. The CDR3 here is CAISESNSLNTGELFF. The CDR3, as DNA: TGTGCCATCAGTGAGTCGAACAGCCTGAACACCGGGGAGCTGTTTTTT.

V is TRBV30 and J is TRBJ1-3; D gene unclear. Germline V lookup: CDR1 GTSNPN, CDR2 SVGIG (reference sequence). The CDR3 runs to 13 residues. V lost 7 bases to trimming and J lost 0 bases, with 10 bases between them. CDR3 amino acids: CASQHSSGNTIYF. Here the CDR3 DNA reads TGTGCCTCACAACACAGCTCTGGAAACACCATATATTTT.

This chain links TRBV4-2 with TRBJ2-5, with 7 bases that match TRBD1. The CDR3 loop spans 14 amino acids. Germline-derived CDR1 and CDR2 are LGHNA and YNFKEQ. V shed 5 bases and J 4 bases; nucleotides not matched to a gene: 7. CDR3 protein: CASSLDRWRETQYF. The CDR3, as DNA: TGTGCCAGCAGCTTGGACAGGTGGAGAGAGACCCAGTACTTC.

V usage is TRBV28 and J usage is TRBJ2-5; 8 bases are a match to TRBD1. The germline CDR1 and CDR2 sequences are MDHEN and SYDVKM. Trimming at V came to 8 bases and at J to 5 bases, leaving 13 bases not matched to a gene. The CDR3 has 15 residues. For the CDR3, the DNA is TGTGCCAGCGGAGCTTCAGGGGGCCTGTCGGAGACCCAGTACTTC. Its translation: CASGASGGLSETQYF.

The rearrangement links TRBV20-1 to TRBJ2-5; unclear D gene. Trimming pared 7 bases from V and 5 bases from J, leaving 11 bases between. The CDR3 totals 11 residues. Germline V gives CDR1 DFQATT, CDR2 SNEGSKA (reference sequence). DNA of the CDR3: TGCAGTGGTTCGACCAAGGAGACCCAGTACTTC. Amino acid sequence: CSGSTKETQYF.

V is TRBV3-1 (or the pseudogene TRBV3-2) and J is TRBJ2-3; maybe TRBD2 (7 bases). Germline V lookup: CDR1 LGHDT, CDR2 YNNKEL (reference sequence). The CDR3 contains 16 residues. With 3 bases removed from V and 6 bases from J, the gap between germline ends came to 19 bases. The CDR3 DNA is TGTGCCAGCAGCCAGGGGGGGCGATTCAGCTGGGATACGCAGTATTTT. Its translation: CASSQGGRFSWDTQYF.

This clone was counted once. The chain recombines TRBV7-2 with TRBJ2-3, with 7 nucleotides matching TRBD2. The CDR3 extends over 16 amino acids. Germline-derived CDR1 and CDR2 are SGHTA and FQGNSA. V shed 5 bases and J 2 bases; nucleotides not matched to a gene: 10. As DNA, the CDR3 is TGTGCCAGCAGCCCGAACCAGCGGGGAGTCACAGATACGCAGTATTTT. Amino acid sequence: CASSPNQRGVTDTQYF.

The J gene is TRBJ2-2, the V gene TRBV18, with TRBD2 as a possible D gene (6 bases). The CDR3 extends over 17 amino acids. Looked up from germline, CDR1 is KGHSH and CDR2 is LQKENI. The V gene lost 0 bases and the J gene lost 1 base, with 12 bases spanning the gap. CDR3 bases: TGTGCCAGCTCACCACCGGGGAGGATTCAGAACACCGGGGAGCTGTTTTTT. Its translation is CASSPPGRIQNTGELFF.

This clone has only one observation. V and J are TRBV11-3 and TRBJ2-1; no clear D gene. V was trimmed by 5 bases and J by 9 bases, leaving 20 bases between them. Germline CDR1 reads SGHNT; CDR2 reads YENEEA. This CDR3 region has 15 residues. The CDR3 DNA sequence: TGTGCCAGCAGCCCCAGGATCGGGCGTGACGCTGAGCAGTTCTTC. It codes for CASSPRIGRDAEQFF. The full variable domain, in which reference TRBV11-3 and TRBJ2-1 provide the parts outside the CDR3, is EAGVVQSPRYKIIEKKQPVAFWCNPISGHNTLYWYLQNLGQGPELLIRYENEEAVDDSQLPKDRFSAERLKGVDSTLKIQPAELGDSAVYLCASSPRIGRDAEQFFGPGTRLTVL.

CDR3 coding DNA: TGTGCCAGTAAAACTAGCGGGAGCGGGTCCTACGAGCAGTACTTC. Translation: CASKTSGSGSYEQYF. V usage is TRBV19 and J usage is TRBJ2-7, with 11 bases fitting TRBD2. Germline CDR1 and CDR2: LNHDA and SQIVND (reference sequence). The CDR3 has 15 residues. Losses at the gene ends were 7 bases for V and 1 base for J; bases not matched to a gene: 6.

This clone was detected a few times. The identical CDR3 is also encoded by other nucleotide sequences in the sample. The chain carries TRBV6-4 and TRBJ2-1; 11 bases map to TRBD2. V shed 0 bases and J 6 bases; nucleotides not matched to a gene: 1. From germline, CDR1 is MRHNA and CDR2 SNTAGT. CDR3 length: 15 amino acids. The CDR3 DNA sequence: TGTGCCAGCAGTGACTCAACTAGCGGGAGCAATGAGCAGTTCTTC. Translating it yields CASSDSTSGSNEQFF.

In nucleotides, the CDR3 is TGTGCCAGCTCACCGAAGGGGCAGAGTTACAATGAGCAGTTCTTC. It codes for CASSPKGQSYNEQFF. The chain combines TRBV18 with TRBJ2-1; possible D gene TRBD1, 5 bases. The V end was cut by 3 bases, the J end by 4 bases, with 13 bases between. CDR3 length: 15 amino acids. CDR1 and CDR2 from the germline V gene are KGHSH and LQKENI.

The chain carries TRBV3-1 (or the pseudogene TRBV3-2) and TRBJ1-1, with D unresolved. Trimming left V 4 bases short and J 1 base short, with 10 bases between. CDR1 and CDR2 from the germline V gene are LGHDT and YNNKEL (reference sequence). The length of the CDR3 is 14 residues. CDR3 nucleotides: TGTGCCAGCAGCCCGGACGGAAGGAACACTGAAGCTTTCTTT. Protein sequence: CASSPDGRNTEAFF.

The chain employs TRBV19 and TRBJ2-3, with a possible D match to TRBD1 (5 bases). CDR1 and CDR2 (germline): LNHDA, SQIVND (reference sequence). V lost 7 bases and J lost 0, with 11 bases in between. This CDR3 spans 14 amino acids. This CDR3 reads CASTQGVSTDTQYF. For the CDR3, the DNA is TGTGCCAGTACCCAAGGGGTGAGCACAGATACGCAGTATTTT.

This clone is classed as medium-sized. This chain uses TRBV7-9 with TRBJ2-3; a weak D match, TRBD2 (6 bases). CDR1 is SEHNR and CDR2 is FQNEAQ in the germline V gene (reference sequence). The CDR3 is 14 residues long. Deletions cut 5 bases from V and 0 bases from J, with 9 bases between. CDR3 DNA: TGTGCCAGCAGCCCCAGCGGGAGCACAGATACGCAGTATTTT. Its protein is CASSPSGSTDTQYF.